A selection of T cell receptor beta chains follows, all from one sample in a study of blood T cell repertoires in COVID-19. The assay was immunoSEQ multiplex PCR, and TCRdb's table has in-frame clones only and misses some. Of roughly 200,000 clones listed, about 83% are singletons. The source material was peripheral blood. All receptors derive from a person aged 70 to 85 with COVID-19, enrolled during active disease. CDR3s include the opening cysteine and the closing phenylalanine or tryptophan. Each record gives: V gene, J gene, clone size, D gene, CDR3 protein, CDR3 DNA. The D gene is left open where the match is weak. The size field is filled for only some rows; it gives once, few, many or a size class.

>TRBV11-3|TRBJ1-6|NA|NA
CASSAPGGGWAHSPLHF
TGTGCCAGCAGCGCCCCGGGGGGGGGCTGGGCTCATTCACCCCTCCACTTT
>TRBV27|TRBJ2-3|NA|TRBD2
CASSPQAARLAGGPADTQYF
TGTGCCAGCAGTCCCCAAGCCGCCAGACTAGCGGGGGGGCCGGCAGATACGCAGTATTTT
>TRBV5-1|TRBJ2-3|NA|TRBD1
CASSVPGQGSTDTQYF
TGCGCCAGCAGTGTCCCGGGACAGGGTAGCACAGATACGCAGTATTTT
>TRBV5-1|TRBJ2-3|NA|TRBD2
CASSSEREASTDTQYF
TGCGCCAGCAGCTCCGAGCGGGAGGCGAGCACAGATACGCAGTATTTT
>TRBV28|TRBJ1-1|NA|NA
CASSSTASPRQAREAFF
TGTGCCAGCAGTTCCACCGCATCCCCTCGACAGGCCCGGGAAGCTTTCTTT
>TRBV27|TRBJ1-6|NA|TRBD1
CASSSGTDNSPLHF
TGTGCCAGCAGTTCCGGGACAGATAATTCACCCCTCCACTTT
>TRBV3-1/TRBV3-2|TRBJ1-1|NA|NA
CASRRAGVTEAFF
TGTGCCAGCAGACGTGCAGGGGTCACTGAAGCTTTCTTT
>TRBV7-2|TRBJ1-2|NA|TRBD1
CASSPDRVRSYGYTF
TGTGCCAGCAGCCCCGACAGGGTTAGGTCCTATGGCTACACCTTC
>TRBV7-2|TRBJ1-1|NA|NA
CASSLGGPSTEAFF
TGTGCCAGCAGCTTAGGGGGGCCAAGTACTGAAGCTTTCTTT
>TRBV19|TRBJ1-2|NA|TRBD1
CASSMGQGDGYTF
TGTGCCAGTAGTATGGGACAGGGGGATGGCTACACCTTC
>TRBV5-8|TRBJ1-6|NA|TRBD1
CASSFGSWQGDSPLHF
TGTGCCAGCAGCTTCGGGTCCTGGCAGGGGGATTCACCCCTCCACTTT
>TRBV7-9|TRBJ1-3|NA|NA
CASSPGNSGNTIYF
TGTGCCAGCAGCCCAGGGAACTCTGGAAACACCATATATTTT
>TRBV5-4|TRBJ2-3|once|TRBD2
CASSLVRGDTDTQYF
TGTGCCAGCAGCTTGGTGCGGGGGGACACCGATACGCAGTATTTT
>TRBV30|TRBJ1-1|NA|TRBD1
CAWSGQVNTEAFF
TGTGCCTGGAGCGGACAGGTAAACACTGAAGCTTTCTTT